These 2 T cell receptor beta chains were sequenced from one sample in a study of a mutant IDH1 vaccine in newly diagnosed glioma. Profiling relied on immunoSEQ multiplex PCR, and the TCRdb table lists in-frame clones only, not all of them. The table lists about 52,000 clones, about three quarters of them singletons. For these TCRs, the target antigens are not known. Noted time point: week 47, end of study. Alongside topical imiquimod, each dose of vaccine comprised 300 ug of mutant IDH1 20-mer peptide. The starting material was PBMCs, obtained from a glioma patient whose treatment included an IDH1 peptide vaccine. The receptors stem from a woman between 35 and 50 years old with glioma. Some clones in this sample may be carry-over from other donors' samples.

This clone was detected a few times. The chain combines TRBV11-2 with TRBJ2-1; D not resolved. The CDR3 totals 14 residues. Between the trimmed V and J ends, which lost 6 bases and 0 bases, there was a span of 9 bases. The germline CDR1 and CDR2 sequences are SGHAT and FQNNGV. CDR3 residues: CASRGQSSYNEQFF. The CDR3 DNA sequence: TGTGCCAGCAGAGGTCAGAGCTCCTACAATGAGCAGTTCTTC.

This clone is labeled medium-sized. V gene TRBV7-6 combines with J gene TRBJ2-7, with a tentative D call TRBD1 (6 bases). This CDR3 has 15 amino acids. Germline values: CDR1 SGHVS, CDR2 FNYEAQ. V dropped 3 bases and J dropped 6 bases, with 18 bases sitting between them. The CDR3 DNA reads TGTGCCAGCAGCTTTCAGATCGGGGAAGGGGGCGAGCAGTACTTC. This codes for CASSFQIGEGGEQYF.